This TCR beta chain is drawn from a study of cytomegalovirus exposure and HLA in healthy donors. Study-wide findings and caveats: Later on, analysis showed that most CMV-associated TCR beta chains appeared to be HLA-restricted.

CDR3 length: 17 residues. The V end was cut by 2 bases, the J end by 4 bases, with 21 bases between. CDR1 and CDR2 from the germline V gene are SGHRS and YFSETQ. Both 60 Vbeta primers and 13 Jbeta primers went into the PCR. Only in-frame clones appear in the TCRdb table, and some are missing; sequencing was by immunoSEQ multiplex PCR. The sample yields 100,000 to 150,000 clones, approximately 85% seen once. As regards this clone: Its antigen is unidentified.

The clonotype was recovered from a boy between 10 and 17 years old in good health and CMV-seronegative. Sequencing was carried out using PBMCs. The V and J genes are TRBV5-1 and TRBJ1-2, with a tentative D call TRBD1 (5 bases). The CDR3 nucleotides read TGCGCCAGCAGCTTTTCCCCCACGACAGTCCTGGTCTATGGCTACACCTTC. It encodes CASSFSPTTVLVYGYTF.